This TCR beta chain was profiled in a study of T cell responses to AZD1222 COVID-19 vaccine. With 1 base removed from V and 4 bases from J, the gap between germline ends came to 10 bases. This CDR3 contains 15 residues. Germline values: CDR1 SEHNR, CDR2 FQNEAQ (reference sequence). TCRdb's copy holds only in-frame clones and misses some; the assay was immunoSEQ multiplex PCR. The sample gives 100,000 or so clones, 89% of which show up once; over 35% is in the top ten. The source of this sequence is an adult who received the AZD1222 COVID-19 vaccine. Sample: peripheral blood, taken 28 days after the second AZD1222 dose. The gene calls are TRBV7-9 and TRBJ2-2; D perhaps matches TRBD1 (6 bases). The CDR3 nucleotides are TGTGCCAGCAGCTTAGTCAGGGGCGGCACCGGGGAGCTGTTTTTT. Translating gives CASSLVRGGTGELFF.